Reported below is one TCR beta chain. The target antigen is unknown. The method was immunoSEQ multiplex PCR; TCRdb's version includes in-frame clones alone and lacks a portion of them. The sample comprises 120,000 to 150,000 clones, just over 90% of which are singletons, and approximately 0.7% rests with the top ten. This sample stems from a study of cytomegalovirus exposure and HLA in healthy donors. Study-wide findings and caveats: Overall, around 160 TCR beta chains were annotated as cytomegalovirus-associated. Reports showed the classifier diagnosing cytomegalovirus status with high specificity and sensitivity. Many donors carried some public TCRs, although rarity characterized most TCR sequences.

The CDR3 consists of 13 residues. Per the germline V gene, CDR1 is SGHVS and CDR2 is FQNEAQ. Trimming removed 5 bases from V and 6 bases from J; junction bases left unmatched: 6. The chain employs TRBV7-8 and TRBJ1-2; 7 positions match TRBD1. The sequence was collected from a young man in good health and CMV-seronegative. Sequencing was performed on PBMCs. The CDR3 sequence is CASSTRQGHGYTF. Written as DNA, the CDR3 is TGTGCCAGCAGCACACGACAGGGACATGGCTACACCTTC.